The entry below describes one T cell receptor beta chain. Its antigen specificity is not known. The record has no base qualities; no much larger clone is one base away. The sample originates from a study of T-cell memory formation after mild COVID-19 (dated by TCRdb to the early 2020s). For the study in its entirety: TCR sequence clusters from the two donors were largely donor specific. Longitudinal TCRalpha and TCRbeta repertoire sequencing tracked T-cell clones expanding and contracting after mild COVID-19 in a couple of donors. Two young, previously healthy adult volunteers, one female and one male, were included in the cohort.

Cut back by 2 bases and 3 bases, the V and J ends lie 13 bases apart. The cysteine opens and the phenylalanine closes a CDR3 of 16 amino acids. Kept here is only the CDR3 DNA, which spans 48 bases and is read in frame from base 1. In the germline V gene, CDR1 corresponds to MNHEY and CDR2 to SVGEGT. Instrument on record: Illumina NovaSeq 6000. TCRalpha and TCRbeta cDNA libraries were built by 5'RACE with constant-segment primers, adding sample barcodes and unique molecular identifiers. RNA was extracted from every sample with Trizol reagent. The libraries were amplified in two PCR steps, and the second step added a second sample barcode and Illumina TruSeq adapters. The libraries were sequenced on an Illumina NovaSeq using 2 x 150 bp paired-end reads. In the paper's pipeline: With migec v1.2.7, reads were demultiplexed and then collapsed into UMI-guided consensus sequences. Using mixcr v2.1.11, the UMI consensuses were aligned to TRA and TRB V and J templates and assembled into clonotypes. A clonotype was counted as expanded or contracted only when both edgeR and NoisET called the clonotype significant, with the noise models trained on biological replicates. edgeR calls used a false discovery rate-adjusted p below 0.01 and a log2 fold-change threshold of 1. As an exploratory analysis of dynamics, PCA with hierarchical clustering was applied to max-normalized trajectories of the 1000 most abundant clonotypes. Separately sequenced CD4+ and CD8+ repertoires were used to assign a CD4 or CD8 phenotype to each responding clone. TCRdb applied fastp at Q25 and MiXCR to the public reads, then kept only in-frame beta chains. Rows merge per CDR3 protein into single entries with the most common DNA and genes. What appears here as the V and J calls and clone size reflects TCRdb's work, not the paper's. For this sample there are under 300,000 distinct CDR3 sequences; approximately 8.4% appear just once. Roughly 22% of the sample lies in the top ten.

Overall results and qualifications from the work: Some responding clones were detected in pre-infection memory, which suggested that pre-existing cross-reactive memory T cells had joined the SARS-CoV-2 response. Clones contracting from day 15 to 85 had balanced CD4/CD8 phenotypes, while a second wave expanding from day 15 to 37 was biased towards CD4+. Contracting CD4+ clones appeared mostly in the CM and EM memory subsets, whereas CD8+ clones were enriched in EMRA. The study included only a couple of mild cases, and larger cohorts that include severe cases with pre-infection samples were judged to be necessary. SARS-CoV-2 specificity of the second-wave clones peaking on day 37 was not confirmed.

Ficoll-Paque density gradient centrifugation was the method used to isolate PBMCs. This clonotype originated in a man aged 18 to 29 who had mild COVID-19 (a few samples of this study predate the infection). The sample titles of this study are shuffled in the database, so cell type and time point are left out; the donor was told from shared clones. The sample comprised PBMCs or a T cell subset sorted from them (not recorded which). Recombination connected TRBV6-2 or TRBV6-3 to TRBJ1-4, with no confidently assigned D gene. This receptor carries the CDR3 CASSYPPRTPNEKLFF. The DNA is TGTGCCAGCAGTTACCCTCCCAGGACTCCTAATGAAAAACTGTTTTTT.